The clone carrying this TCR beta chain showed up many times. Its antigen remains unidentified. Using its own MiXCR run on the 5' RACE reads, TCRdb lists one record per CDR3 protein. Counted here are about 24,000 distinct CDR3 sequences, approximately 3.3% occurring once; the ten biggest clones make up 29%. Time point defined: sample taken at primary tumor resection. Whole RNA obtained from tumor, nontumor lung or frozen PBMC underwent sequencing without sorting. The data were obtained in a study of spatial heterogeneity in lung cancer. Broader study findings: In blood, ubiquitous expanded tumor TCRs appeared more at resection than follow-up.

CDR3 length equals 16 residues. Per the germline V gene, CDR1 is MGHRA and CDR2 is YSYEKL. The ends lost 3 bases at V and 15 bases at J; junction bases unmatched: 18. The sample was PBMCs, taken at surgery. The origin of this receptor is a female donor with early-stage non-small cell lung cancer. The chain joins TRBV4-1 to TRBJ2-1; 9 nucleotides align to TRBD1. DNA for the CDR3: TGCGCCAGCAGCCAGGGGCCGGGACAGGGTATCTCCCTTAGGTTCTTC. Protein sequence: CASSQGPGQGISLRFF.